This T cell receptor beta chain was captured by sequencing in a study of blood T cell repertoires in COVID-19. Across the study: Samples of COVID-19 (acute and convalescent) were obtained from the United States, Italy and Spain. Nucleic acid was either cDNA or gDNA, and it came from T cells, B-cell-depleted T cells, or PBMCs.

This clone occurred once. Per the original data handling: Estimates of nucleated cell counts were drawn from the amplification of reference gene primers. Data came from immunoSEQ multiplex PCR; TCRdb stores just in-frame clones and leaves some out. V and J calls plus clone size are reproduced from that table; the DNA served to infer D and trimming. Of 100,000 or so clones in the sample, roughly 90% were seen once. The V gene end was trimmed by 8 bases and the J gene end by 8 bases; junction bases not matched to a gene: 8. The CDR3 runs to 13 residues. Seattle cases were enrolled at active infection and followed longitudinally.

This TCR came from a woman aged 45 to 65 with COVID-19, enrolled during active disease. Sequencing used peripheral blood. J is TRBJ1-4 and V is TRBV12-3 or TRBV12-4; 7 positions match TRBD1. CDR3 residues: CASRGTVPEKLFF. Written as DNA, the CDR3 is TGTGCCAGCCGCGGGACAGTCCCCGAAAAACTGTTTTTT.